One and the same sample provided the 7 T cell receptor beta chains below, sequenced in a study of beta chain features in type 1 diabetes. General study results and limits: Patients with Type 1 diabetes showed moderately but significantly shorter TCRB CDR3s in all four CD4+ subsets.

Their antigen targets remain unknown. Isolated RNA was reverse transcribed in full, so expressed TCRB transcripts were sequenced. The assay was immunoSEQ multiplex PCR, and TCRdb's table has in-frame clones only and misses some. This table holds roughly 14,000 clones, approximately 60% found once. Sample: stem cell memory CD4+ T cells from blood. The receptors originated from a woman aged 18-29 years with type 1 diabetes.

V and J are TRBV2 and TRBJ1-1; D is unresolved. CDR1 is SNHLY, CDR2 FYNNEI, per germline. The CDR3 loop spans 14 amino acids. Trimming pared 4 bases from V and 4 bases from J, leaving 13 bases between. The chain's CDR3 is CASSGFLEGTEAFF. CDR3 in DNA: TGTGCCAGCAGTGGGTTCCTGGAGGGCACTGAAGCTTTCTTT.

The J gene is TRBJ2-7, the V gene TRBV9; D gene unclear. The CDR3 extends over 14 amino acids. V was pared by 0 bases and J by 6 bases, with 13 bases between. Germline V gene sequence: CDR1 SGDLS, CDR2 YYNGEE. CDR3 in amino acids: CASSVGGRPGEQYF. CDR3 in DNA: TGTGCCAGCAGCGTAGGAGGCAGACCGGGCGAGCAGTACTTC.

The chain combines TRBV11-3 with TRBJ1-5; D might be TRBD1 (5 bases). With 1 base removed from V and 9 bases from J, the gap between germline ends came to 7 bases. Germline CDR1 SGHNT, CDR2 YENEEA. The CDR3 consists of 12 residues. The CDR3 DNA sequence: TGTGCCAGCAGCTTAGCTCAGGGGCCCCAGCATTTT. Its protein is CASSLAQGPQHF.

This clone was detected a few times. This chain uses TRBV4-3 with TRBJ2-5; 8 positions agree with TRBD2. Per germline, CDR1 LGHNA and CDR2 YSLEER. The CDR3 length is 16 residues. Trimming took 1 base from V and 5 from J; bases not matched to a gene: 9. The CDR3 spells CASSQGLAFNGETQYF. For the CDR3, the DNA is TGCGCCAGCAGCCAAGGACTAGCGTTCAACGGGGAGACCCAGTACTTC.

This rearrangement joins TRBV4-3 to TRBJ1-2; D is possibly TRBD1 (6 bases). This CDR3 region has 13 residues. The germline V and J ends were trimmed by 1 base and 3 bases, with 6 bases remaining between them. Looked up from germline, CDR1 is LGHNA and CDR2 is YSLEER. The CDR3 loop is CASSQGQDYGYTF. Here the CDR3 DNA reads TGCGCCAGCAGCCAAGGACAGGACTATGGCTACACCTTC.

This clone has a single count. The chain recombines TRBV30 with TRBJ2-2; 10 bases are a match to TRBD1. Germline CDR1 GTSNPN, CDR2 SVGIG (reference sequence). V dropped 1 base and J dropped 2; count of bases not matched to a gene: 4. The length of the CDR3 is 16 residues. DNA of the CDR3: TGTGCCTGGAGTGCCCAGACAGGGGGCAACACCGGGGAGCTGTTTTTT. The encoded protein is CAWSAQTGGNTGELFF.

The chain recombines TRBV5-6 with TRBJ1-1; 7 bases are a match to TRBD1. The CDR3 covers 16 residues. The trim removed 4 bases at V and 0 bases at J, leaving 9 bases unmatched. CDR1 is SGHDT and CDR2 is YYEEEE in the germline V gene. CDR3: CASSRTGARLNTEAFF. The CDR3 nucleotides are TGTGCCAGCAGCCGAACAGGGGCGCGGTTGAACACTGAAGCTTTCTTT. Full variable domain (rest looked up from reference TRBV5-6 and TRBJ1-1): DAGVTQSPTHLIKTRGQQVTLRCSPKSGHDTVSWYQQALGQGPQFIFQYYEEEERQRGNFPDRFSGHQFPNYSSELNVNALLLGDSALYLCASSRTGARLNTEAFFGQGTRLTVV.